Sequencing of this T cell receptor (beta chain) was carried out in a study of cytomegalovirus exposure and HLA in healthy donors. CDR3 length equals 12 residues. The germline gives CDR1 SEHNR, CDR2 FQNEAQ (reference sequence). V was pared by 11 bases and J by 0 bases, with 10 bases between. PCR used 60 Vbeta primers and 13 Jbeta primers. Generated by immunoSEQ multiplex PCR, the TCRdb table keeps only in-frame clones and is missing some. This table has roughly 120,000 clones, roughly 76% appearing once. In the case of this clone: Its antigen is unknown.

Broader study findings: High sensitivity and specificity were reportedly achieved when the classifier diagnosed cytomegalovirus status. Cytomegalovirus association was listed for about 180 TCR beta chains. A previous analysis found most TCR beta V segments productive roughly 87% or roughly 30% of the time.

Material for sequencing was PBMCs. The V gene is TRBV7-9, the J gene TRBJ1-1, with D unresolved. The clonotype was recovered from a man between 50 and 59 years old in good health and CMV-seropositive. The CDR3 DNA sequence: TGTGCCGGCGGATACCTGAACACTGAAGCTTTCTTT. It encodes CAGGYLNTEAFF.